This TCR beta chain was retrieved from a study of T cell repertoires in cytomegalovirus infection. TCRdb passed the reads through MiXCR, listing each CDR3 protein once. Found here are roughly 500,000 distinct CDR3 sequences, roughly a third of them singletons; the top ten hold roughly a sixth. As for this clonotype: Its antigen remains unknown.

This clonotype originated in a human donor in good health (CMV status not recorded). Some clones in this sample may be carry-over from other donors' samples. The sequenced sample was cultured PBMCs, obtained from culture after CMV antigen stimulation.

CDR3 residues: CASTPGQGTGANVLTF. The CDR3 coding sequence is TGTGCCAGCACCCCCGGACAGGGTACCGGGGCCAACGTCCTGACTTTC. The V gene is TRBV12-3 or TRBV12-4, the J gene TRBJ2-6; 8 nucleotides match TRBD1. V trimming: 7 bases; J trimming: 4 bases; junction bases outside the gene matches: 9. The CDR3 extends over 16 amino acids.